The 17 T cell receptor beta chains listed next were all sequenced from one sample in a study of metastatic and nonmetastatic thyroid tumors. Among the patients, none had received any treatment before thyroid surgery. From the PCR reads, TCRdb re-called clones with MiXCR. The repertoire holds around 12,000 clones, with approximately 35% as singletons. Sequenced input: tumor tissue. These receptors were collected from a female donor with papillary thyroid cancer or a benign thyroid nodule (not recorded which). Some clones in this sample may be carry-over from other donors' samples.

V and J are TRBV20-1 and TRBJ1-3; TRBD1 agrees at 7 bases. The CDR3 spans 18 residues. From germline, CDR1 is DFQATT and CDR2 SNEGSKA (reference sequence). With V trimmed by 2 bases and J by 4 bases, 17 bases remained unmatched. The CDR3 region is CSARPPIRDRGLGNTIYF. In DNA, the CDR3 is TGCAGTGCTAGACCTCCAATAAGAGATAGGGGGCTGGGAAACACCATATATTTT.

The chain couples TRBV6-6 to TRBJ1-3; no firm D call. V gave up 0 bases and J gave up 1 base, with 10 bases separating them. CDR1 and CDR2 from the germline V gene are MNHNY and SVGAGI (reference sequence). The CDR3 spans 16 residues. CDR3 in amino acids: CASSYSDVASGNTIYF. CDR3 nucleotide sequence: TGTGCCAGCAGTTACTCGGATGTAGCGTCTGGAAACACCATATATTTT.

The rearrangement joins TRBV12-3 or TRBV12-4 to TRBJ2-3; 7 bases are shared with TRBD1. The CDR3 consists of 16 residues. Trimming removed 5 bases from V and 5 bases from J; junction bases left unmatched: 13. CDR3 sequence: CASSRNRGPRKDTQYF. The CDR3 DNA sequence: TGTGCCAGCAGTCGCAACAGGGGTCCTAGAAAAGATACGCAGTATTTT.

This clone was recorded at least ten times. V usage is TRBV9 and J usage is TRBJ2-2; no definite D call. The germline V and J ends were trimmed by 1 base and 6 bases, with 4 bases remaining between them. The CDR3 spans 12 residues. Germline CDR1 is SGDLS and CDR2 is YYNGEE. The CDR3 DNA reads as TGTGCCAGCAGCGTATACGCCGGGGAGCTGTTTTTT. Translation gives CASSVYAGELFF.

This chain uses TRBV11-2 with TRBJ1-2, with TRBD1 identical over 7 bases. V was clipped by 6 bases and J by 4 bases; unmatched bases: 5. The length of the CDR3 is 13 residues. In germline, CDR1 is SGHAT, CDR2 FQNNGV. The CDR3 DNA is TGTGCCAGCAGGACACAGGGGTCCTATGGCTACACCTTC. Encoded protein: CASRTQGSYGYTF.

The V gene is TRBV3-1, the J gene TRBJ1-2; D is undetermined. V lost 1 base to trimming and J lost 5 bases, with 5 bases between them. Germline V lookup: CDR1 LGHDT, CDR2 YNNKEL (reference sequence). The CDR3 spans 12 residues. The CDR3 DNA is TGTGCCAGCAGCCAAGGGCAGTATGGCTACACCTTC. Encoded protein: CASSQGQYGYTF. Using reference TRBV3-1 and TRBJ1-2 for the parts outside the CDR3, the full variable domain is DTAVSQTPKYLVTQMGNDKSIKCEQNLGHDTMYWYKQDSKKFLKIMFSYNNKELIINETVPNRFSPKSPDKAHLNLHINSLELGDSAVYFCASSQGQYGYTFGSGTRLTVV.

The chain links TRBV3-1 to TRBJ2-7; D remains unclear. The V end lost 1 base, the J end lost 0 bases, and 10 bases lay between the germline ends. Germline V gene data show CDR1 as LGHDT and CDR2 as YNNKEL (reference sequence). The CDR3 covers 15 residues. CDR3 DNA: TGTGCCAGCAGCCAAGGCGTGCGGAGCTCCTACGAGCAGTACTTC. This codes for CASSQGVRSSYEQYF.

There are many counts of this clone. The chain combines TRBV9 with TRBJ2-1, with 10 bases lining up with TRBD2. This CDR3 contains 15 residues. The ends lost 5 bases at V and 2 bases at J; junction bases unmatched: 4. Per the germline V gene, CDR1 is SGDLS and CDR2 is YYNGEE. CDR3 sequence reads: CASSTSGGAYNEQFF. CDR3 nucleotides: TGTGCCAGCAGTACCAGCGGGGGGGCCTACAATGAGCAGTTCTTC.

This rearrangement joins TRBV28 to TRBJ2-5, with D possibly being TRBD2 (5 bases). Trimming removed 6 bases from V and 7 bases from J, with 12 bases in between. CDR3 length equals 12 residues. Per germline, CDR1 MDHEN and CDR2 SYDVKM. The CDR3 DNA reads TGTGCCAGCAGCTCCGGGGAAGGGACCCAGTACTTC. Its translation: CASSSGEGTQYF.

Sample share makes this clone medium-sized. In nucleotides, the CDR3 is TGTGCCAGTAGTACACCTAGCGGGAAGGCCTACGAGCAGTACTTC. Its protein is CASSTPSGKAYEQYF. The chain combines TRBV19 with TRBJ2-7; 9 nucleotides line up with TRBD2. V trimming: 4 bases; J trimming: 2 bases; junction bases outside the gene matches: 6. This CDR3 region has 15 residues. CDR1 LNHDA and CDR2 SQIVND come from the germline V gene (reference sequence).

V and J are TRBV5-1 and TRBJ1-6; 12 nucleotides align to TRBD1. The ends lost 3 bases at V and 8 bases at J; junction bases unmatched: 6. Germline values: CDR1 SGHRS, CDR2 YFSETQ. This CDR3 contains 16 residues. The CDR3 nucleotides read TGCGCCAGCAGCTCCGGGGACAGGGGGCAGTATTCACCCCTCCACTTT. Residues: CASSSGDRGQYSPLHF.

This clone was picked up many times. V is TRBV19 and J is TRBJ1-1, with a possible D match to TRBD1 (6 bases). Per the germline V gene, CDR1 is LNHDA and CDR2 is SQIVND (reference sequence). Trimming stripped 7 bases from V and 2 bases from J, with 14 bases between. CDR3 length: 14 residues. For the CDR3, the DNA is TGTGCCAGTATATCGGACAGAGTCAACACTGAAGCTTTCTTT. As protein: CASISDRVNTEAFF.

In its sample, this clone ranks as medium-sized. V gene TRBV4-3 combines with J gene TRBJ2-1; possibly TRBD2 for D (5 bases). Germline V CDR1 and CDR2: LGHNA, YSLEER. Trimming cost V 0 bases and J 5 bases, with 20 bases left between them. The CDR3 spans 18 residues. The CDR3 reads CASSQESDGNSKNNEQFF. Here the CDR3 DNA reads TGCGCCAGCAGCCAAGAATCGGACGGGAACAGTAAGAACAATGAGCAGTTCTTC.

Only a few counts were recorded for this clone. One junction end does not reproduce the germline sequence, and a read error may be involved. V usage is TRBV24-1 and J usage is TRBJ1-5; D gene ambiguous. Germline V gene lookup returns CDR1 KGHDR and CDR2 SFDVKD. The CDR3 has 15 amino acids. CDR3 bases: TGTGCCGCCAGACCGGTTCCGGAGAGCAATCAGCCCCAGCATTTT. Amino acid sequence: CAARPVPESNQPQHF.

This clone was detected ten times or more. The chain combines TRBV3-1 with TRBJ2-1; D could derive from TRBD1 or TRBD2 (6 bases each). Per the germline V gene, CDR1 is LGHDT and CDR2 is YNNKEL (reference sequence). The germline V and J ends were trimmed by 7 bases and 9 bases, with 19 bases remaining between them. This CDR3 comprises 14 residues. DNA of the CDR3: TGTGCCAGCACCGATTGGGGGGCCCCCGTTGAGCAGTTCTTC. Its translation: CASTDWGAPVEQFF.

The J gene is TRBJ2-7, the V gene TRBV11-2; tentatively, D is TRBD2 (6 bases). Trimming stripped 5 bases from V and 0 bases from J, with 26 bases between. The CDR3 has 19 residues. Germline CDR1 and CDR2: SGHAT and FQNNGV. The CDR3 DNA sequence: TGTGCCAGCAGCACCATATTACGTGGGACTTCCGTTAGCTCCTACGAGCAGTACTTC. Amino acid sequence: CASSTILRGTSVSSYEQYF.

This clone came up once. The DNA of the CDR3 is TGTGCCAGCAGCCAAGATGTGGGGGACGAGCAGTACTTC. The encoded protein is CASSQDVGDEQYF. J is TRBJ2-7 and V is TRBV3-1; the D call may be TRBD1 or TRBD2 (5 bases each). The V end was cut by 0 bases, the J end by 5 bases, with 8 bases between. The CDR3 loop spans 13 amino acids. Germline CDR1 is LGHDT and CDR2 is YNNKEL (reference sequence).